The 25 T cell receptor beta chains below were found in one sample sequenced in a study of control samples from healthy donors and cancer patients. Assay: immunoSEQ multiplex PCR; the TCRdb copy retains only in-frame clones and omits some. Among approximately 68,000 clones listed, nearly 85% were seen once. Sequenced: blood. These receptors were obtained from a man in his sixties in good health.

The V gene is TRBV27, the J gene TRBJ1-2; 7 nucleotides align to TRBD1. The junction had 6 bases not matched to a gene; V was cut back by 5 bases and J by 6 bases. CDR3 length: 13 amino acids. Germline CDR1 reads MNHEY; CDR2 reads SMNVEV (reference sequence). This chain's CDR3 is CASSLQGWDGYTF. As DNA, the CDR3 is TGTGCCAGCAGTCTACAGGGGTGGGATGGCTACACCTTC.

The chain combines TRBV5-1 with TRBJ2-3, with TRBD2 identical over 8 bases. Losses at the gene ends were 0 bases for V and 4 bases for J; bases not matched to a gene: 7. This CDR3 has 16 amino acids. CDR1 is SGHRS, CDR2 YFSETQ, per germline. The CDR3 here is CASSLGSGSFADTQYF. Here the CDR3 DNA reads TGCGCCAGCAGCTTGGGGAGCGGGAGTTTTGCAGATACGCAGTATTTT.

J is TRBJ2-2 and V is TRBV5-6, with D hard to call. From germline, CDR1 is SGHDT and CDR2 YYEEEE. Trimming removed 0 bases from V and 3 bases from J, with 12 bases in between. This CDR3 has 16 residues. The DNA of the CDR3 is TGTGCCAGCAGCTTGGAAGTTGAATGGGACACCGGGGAGCTGTTTTTT. Its protein product is CASSLEVEWDTGELFF.

This sequence joins TRBV15 and TRBJ2-2; 8 nucleotides line up with TRBD1. The V gene's germline CDR1 is LNHNV and CDR2 YYDKDF (reference sequence). V lost 9 bases and J lost 0; bases outside the gene matches: 6. The CDR3 sequence is 15 residues long. The CDR3 region is CATTTGDANTGELFF. Here the CDR3 DNA reads TGTGCCACTACGACAGGGGATGCGAACACCGGGGAGCTGTTTTTT.

The chain carries TRBV6-8 and TRBJ2-2, with TRBD2 matching over 8 bases. This CDR3 is built from 15 residues. The V gene end was trimmed by 7 bases and the J gene end by 0 bases; junction bases not matched to a gene: 4. The germline V gene encodes CDR1 MNHGY and CDR2 SAAAGT. CDR3 nucleotides: TGTGCCAGCACGACGGGAGGGCCGAACACCGGGGAGCTGTTTTTT. Translation gives CASTTGGPNTGELFF.

The chain recombines TRBV5-5 with TRBJ2-3, with D perhaps TRBD1 (6 bases). Trimming pared 0 bases from V and 6 bases from J, leaving 14 bases between. The CDR3 loop spans 15 amino acids. Per germline, CDR1 SGHKS and CDR2 YYEKEE (reference sequence). The CDR3 bases are TGTGCCAGCAGCTTGGCCCCCACAGGGACGGATACGCAGTATTTT. This sequence encodes CASSLAPTGTDTQYF.

The chain is built from TRBV11-2 and TRBJ2-2; 7 bases map to TRBD1. This CDR3 is built from 15 residues. CDR1 SGHAT and CDR2 FQNNGV come from the germline V gene. V dropped 6 bases and J dropped 3; count of bases not matched to a gene: 7. CDR3 protein: CASSKGARDTGELFF. The CDR3 nucleotides read TGTGCCAGCAGTAAGGGGGCCCGGGACACCGGGGAGCTGTTTTTT.

The V call is TRBV27, the J call TRBJ1-6; D is ambiguous. The CDR3 extends over 12 amino acids. Between the trimmed V and J ends, which lost 6 bases and 6 bases, there was a span of 6 bases. Germline V gene data show CDR1 as MNHEY and CDR2 as SMNVEV (reference sequence). The CDR3 reads CASSTINSPLHF. As DNA, the CDR3 is TGTGCCAGCAGCACCATTAATTCACCCCTCCACTTT.

The CDR3 sequence is CASSYEGRGYTF. The DNA for the CDR3 is TGTGCCAGCAGTTATGAGGGACGGGGCTACACCTTC. The chain combines TRBV6-5 with TRBJ1-2; a weak D match, TRBD1 (5 bases). The CDR3 sequence is 12 residues long. V was shortened by 3 bases and J by 8 bases, with 10 bases between the two germline ends. Germline CDR1 is MNHEY and CDR2 is SVGAGI.

CDR3 DNA: TGTGCCACCAGCAGAGACTTAGGGAGTCAGCCCCAGCATTTT. Encoded protein: CATSRDLGSQPQHF. The chain links TRBV15 to TRBJ1-5; no clear D gene. The V gene lost 0 bases and the J gene lost 6 bases, with 9 bases spanning the gap. Germline CDR1 LNHNV, CDR2 YYDKDF (reference sequence). The CDR3 is 14 residues long.

This clone was recorded once. The chain recombines TRBV27 with TRBJ1-1; 7 nucleotides agree with TRBD1. Germline loops: CDR1 MNHEY, CDR2 SMNVEV (reference sequence). The V segment lost 5 bases and the J segment 0 bases; nucleotides outside the gene matches: 12. The length of the CDR3 is 17 residues. The CDR3 DNA follows: TGTGCCAGCAGTCGACATTACAGGGGCCGCTTGAACACTGAAGCTTTCTTT. Translating it yields CASSRHYRGRLNTEAFF.

This rearrangement joins TRBV3-1 (or the pseudogene TRBV3-2) to TRBJ2-1; the D gene is possibly TRBD2 (5 bases). The CDR3 runs 13 residues. Germline CDR1 LGHDT, CDR2 YNNKEL (reference sequence). V was trimmed by 2 bases and J by 10 bases, leaving 12 bases between them. The CDR3 loop is CASSQTGIWEQFF. The CDR3 nucleotides read TGTGCCAGCAGCCAAACGGGGATTTGGGAGCAGTTCTTC.

The V gene is TRBV30, the J gene TRBJ1-2, with 10 bases that match TRBD1. The germline V gene has CDR1 GTSNPN and CDR2 SVGIG (reference sequence). The length of the CDR3 is 14 residues. V lost 0 bases, J lost 8 bases, and 6 bases stayed unmatched. The CDR3 region is CAWSVGQGVGGYTF. The CDR3 nucleotides are TGTGCCTGGAGTGTAGGACAGGGGGTTGGGGGCTACACCTTC.

The rearrangement uses TRBV30 and TRBJ2-7; possible D gene TRBD1, 7 bases. This CDR3 comprises 15 residues. V was clipped by 4 bases and J by 2 bases, with 18 bases between them. Germline lookup yields CDR1 GTSNPN and CDR2 SVGIG (reference sequence). The CDR3 bases are TGTGCCTGGAATCCGCAGGGGGGAAGGACCTACGAGCAGTACTTC. This encodes CAWNPQGGRTYEQYF.

This clone was counted a single time. The DNA of the CDR3 is TGTGCCAGCAGGCGGCAGGAAAATTCACCCCTCCACTTT. Translation: CASRRQENSPLHF. The V call is TRBV2, the J call TRBJ1-6, with unresolved D. V was clipped by 6 bases and J by 7 bases, with 10 bases between them. Germline lookup yields CDR1 SNHLY and CDR2 FYNNEI. The CDR3 has 13 amino acids.

The V gene is TRBV7-2, the J gene TRBJ1-4; the D gene is possibly TRBD1 (5 bases). In germline, CDR1 is SGHTA, CDR2 FQGNSA. The CDR3 contains 14 residues. V was clipped by 5 bases and J by 3 bases, with 10 bases between them. CDR3 in amino acids: CASSALGANEKLFF. The CDR3 region has the DNA TGTGCCAGCAGCGCCCTGGGGGCTAATGAAAAACTGTTTTTT.

This chain uses TRBV3-1 (or the pseudogene TRBV3-2) with TRBJ1-6; D unresolved. Germline lookup yields CDR1 LGHDT and CDR2 YNNKEL (reference sequence). The CDR3 contains 16 residues. Trimming took off 0 bases at V and 7 bases at J, with 13 bases between the two ends. CDR3 residues: CASSQDAGRLNSPLHF. CDR3 in DNA: TGTGCCAGCAGCCAAGATGCGGGCAGGCTGAATTCACCCCTCCACTTT.

V usage is TRBV28 and J usage is TRBJ2-7; no definite D call. Trimming cost V 7 bases and J 3 bases, with 16 bases left between them. Germline CDR1 reads MDHEN; CDR2 reads SYDVKM. This CDR3 is built from 14 residues. The CDR3 nucleotides read TGTGCCAGCATCCCTGACGGTCCCCTCTACGAGCAGTACTTC. Translating gives CASIPDGPLYEQYF.

This chain connects TRBV4-1 to TRBJ2-3, with 7 bases that match TRBD2. The V segment lost 2 bases and the J segment 4 bases; nucleotides outside the gene matches: 9. CDR1 and CDR2 from the germline V gene are MGHRA and YSYEKL. This CDR3 contains 16 residues. CDR3 coding DNA: TGCGCCAGCAGCCAACGGGCTGGCGGGAGCGCAGATACGCAGTATTTT. Translating it yields CASSQRAGGSADTQYF.

This clone was seen just once. The chain has TRBV5-6 and TRBJ2-5; a weak D match, TRBD1 (6 bases). Trimming removed 1 base at V and 4 bases at J, with 11 bases between. The germline V gene has CDR1 SGHDT and CDR2 YYEEEE. CDR3 length: 14 residues. CDR3 DNA: TGTGCCAGCAGCTTGTATCAGGGGCGAGAGACCCAGTACTTC. This encodes CASSLYQGRETQYF.

This clone was observed a handful of times. The chain joins TRBV2 to TRBJ2-5; 8 bases fit TRBD2. The ends lost 7 bases at V and 8 bases at J; junction bases unmatched: 6. This CDR3 is built from 12 residues. Looked up from germline, CDR1 is SNHLY and CDR2 is FYNNEI. The CDR3 loop reads CASKASGQTQYF. Written as DNA, the CDR3 is TGTGCCAGCAAGGCTAGCGGGCAAACCCAGTACTTC. The full variable domain, completed using reference TRBV2 and TRBJ2-5, is EPEVTQTPSHQVTQMGQEVILRCVPISNHLYFYWYRQILGQKVEFLVSFYNNEISEKSEIFDDQFSVERPDGSNFTLKIRSTKLEDSAMYFCASKASGQTQYFGPGTRLLVL.

Only one count was recorded for this clone. V usage is TRBV24-1 and J usage is TRBJ2-7, with 9 bases that match TRBD2. The CDR3 runs to 15 residues. CDR1 KGHDR and CDR2 SFDVKD come from the germline V gene. The J segment lost 1 base and the V segment lost 7 bases, leaving 7 bases of the junction unmatched. Written as DNA, the CDR3 is TGTGCCACCAGATCTAGCGGGGATACTTCCTACGAGCAGTACTTC. Residues: CATRSSGDTSYEQYF.

The chain carries TRBV28 and TRBJ1-5, with 7 positions matching TRBD1. The germline gives CDR1 MDHEN, CDR2 SYDVKM. There are 14 residues in the CDR3. V lost 6 bases and J lost 6; bases outside the gene matches: 8. The DNA for the CDR3 is TGTGCCAGCAGCCTCGACAGGGCTGGTCAGCCCCAGCATTTT. It is translated as CASSLDRAGQPQHF.

The CDR3 reads CASHGRREPDTQYF. CDR3 DNA sequence: TGTGCCAGCCATGGGAGACGGGAGCCAGATACGCAGTATTTT. The chain recombines TRBV6-8 with TRBJ2-3; possible D gene TRBD2, 6 bases. Germline CDR1 reads MNHGY; CDR2 reads SAAAGT. CDR3 size: 14 residues. Trimming stripped 8 bases from V and 4 bases from J, with 16 bases between.

The V call is TRBV24-1, the J call TRBJ2-5; D not certain. In germline, CDR1 is KGHDR, CDR2 SFDVKD. V shed 3 bases and J shed 1 base, with 5 bases lying between them. The CDR3 has 13 amino acids. CDR3 in DNA: TGTGCCACCAGTGATCCGCCCCAAGAGACCCAGTACTTC. The encoded protein is CATSDPPQETQYF.